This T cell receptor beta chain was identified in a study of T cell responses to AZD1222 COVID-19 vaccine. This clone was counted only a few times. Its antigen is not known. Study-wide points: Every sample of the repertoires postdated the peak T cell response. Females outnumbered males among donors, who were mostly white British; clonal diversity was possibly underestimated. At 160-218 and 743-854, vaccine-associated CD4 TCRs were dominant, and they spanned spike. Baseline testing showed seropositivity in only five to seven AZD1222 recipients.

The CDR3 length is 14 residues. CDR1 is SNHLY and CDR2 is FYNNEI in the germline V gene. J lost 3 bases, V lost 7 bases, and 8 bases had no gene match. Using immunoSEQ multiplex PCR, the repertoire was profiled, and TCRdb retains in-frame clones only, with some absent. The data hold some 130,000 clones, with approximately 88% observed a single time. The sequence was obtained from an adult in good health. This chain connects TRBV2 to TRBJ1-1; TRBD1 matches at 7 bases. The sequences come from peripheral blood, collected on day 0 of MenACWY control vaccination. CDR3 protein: CASINRGFYTEAFF. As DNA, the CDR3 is TGTGCCAGCATTAACAGGGGATTCTACACTGAAGCTTTCTTT.